This T cell receptor (beta chain) was identified during a study of cytomegalovirus exposure and HLA in healthy donors. The PCR was carried out with 60 Vbeta primers and 13 Jbeta primers. Sequenced by immunoSEQ multiplex PCR; TCRdb stores in-frame clones only, minus some. The sample consists of about 180,000 clones, about 78% of them appearing once. The CDR3 is made up of 16 amino acids. Germline V gene lookup returns CDR1 KGHSH and CDR2 LQKENI. V gave up 0 bases and J gave up 2 bases, with 13 bases separating them. V usage is TRBV18 and J usage is TRBJ1-2; possible D gene TRBD1, 5 bases. The sequencing input was PBMCs. This TCR came from a middle-aged man in good health and CMV-seronegative. The DNA of the CDR3 is TGTGCCAGCTCACCACCGGGAGGGGATTTCAACTATGGCTACACCTTC. This encodes CASSPPGGDFNYGYTF.